A single sample is the source of the 18 T cell receptor beta chains below, sequenced in a study of tumor and adjacent non-tumor tissue in lung cancer (dated by TCRdb to between 2017 and 2018). RNA was extracted from bulk unsorted tissue and checked for quality with a NanoDrop ND-1000 and an Agilent 2100. Receptors were amplified or captured by multiplex PCR. The sequencing machine was an Illumina HiSeq 2500. TCRbeta libraries were constructed through three rounds of nested PCR with primers (Table S4) according to protocols adapted from ARM-PCR. TCRdb trimmed public reads at Q25 via fastp, called clones via MiXCR and kept in-frame beta chains. Each entry is one CDR3 protein sequence, shown with its most common DNA and genes. The sample table records some 90,000 distinct CDR3 sequences; around 65% of these occur just once. The top ten constitute 15% of the sample. Sequenced sample: lung tumor tissue. These receptors came from a man between 65 and 85 years old with non-small cell lung cancer.

Many counts were recorded for this clonotype. The chain uses TRBV6-6 and TRBJ1-5; the match to TRBD1 covers 7 bases. The germline gives CDR1 MNHNY, CDR2 SVGAGI (reference sequence). The CDR3 contains 13 residues. Trimming cost V 7 bases and J 4 bases; bases outside gene matches: 4. This chain's CDR3 is CASIQGVNQPQHF. The CDR3 DNA reads TGTGCCAGCATCCAGGGGGTTAATCAGCCCCAGCATTTT.

As to this clonotype: One end of the junction does not line up with germline, which may come from a read error. The CDR3 DNA reads TGCGTCAGCAGTTATGGCAGGAACTATGACTACACCTTC. Translation gives CVSSYGRNYDYTF. The rearrangement uses TRBV10-2 and TRBJ1-2, with D unresolved. This CDR3 is 13 amino acids long. Looked up from germline, CDR1 is WSHSY and CDR2 is SAAADI.

This clonotype was counted between two and nine times. The junction departs from germline at one end; a sequencing error may be responsible. V usage is TRBV10-2 and J usage is TRBJ1-5; D unresolved. The CDR3 covers 13 residues. CDR1 and CDR2 (germline): WSHSY, SAAADI. As DNA, the CDR3 is TGCGCCAGCAGTTTGGGCGGCAATGAGCCCCAGCATTTT. Its protein is CASSLGGNEPQHF.

A remark on this clonotype: A much larger clone differs from this one at a single base, so this may be a read error. The chain is built from TRBV6-1 and TRBJ2-1; 7 positions agree with TRBD2. CDR1 is MNHNS, CDR2 SASEGT, per germline. The CDR3 has 12 amino acids. CDR3 residues: CSTGGSNNERFF. CDR3 sequence (DNA): TGTTCCACCGGGGGGAGCAACAATGAGCGGTTCTTC.

This clonotype was picked up many times. The rearrangement joins TRBV28 to TRBJ2-1; 10 nucleotides agree with TRBD1. Trimming cost V 1 base and J 9 bases; bases outside gene matches: 9. CDR3 length equals 16 residues. Germline loops: CDR1 MDHEN, CDR2 SYDVKM. The CDR3 nucleotides read TGTGCCAGCAGTTTATACGGGACAGGGGTGACCGGTGAGCAGTTCTTC. This codes for CASSLYGTGVTGEQFF.

Turning to this clonotype: At one boundary the junction diverges from the germline segment, which might be a read error. The chain has TRBV28 and TRBJ2-6, with D possibly being TRBD1 (6 bases). This CDR3 is 17 amino acids long. The germline gives CDR1 MDHEN, CDR2 SYDVKM. CDR3 region: CASSRGQGKSGANVLTF. The CDR3 coding sequence is TGTGCCAGCAGTCGGGGACAAGGGAAATCTGGGGCCAACGTCCTGACCTTC.

The chain recombines TRBV11-1 with TRBJ1-2, with 7 bases that match TRBD1. This CDR3 is 12 amino acids long. From germline, CDR1 is SGHAT and CDR2 FQDESV (reference sequence). The CDR3 loop reads CVNSQGQDGYTF. For the CDR3, the DNA is TGTGTCAACAGCCAAGGACAGGACGGCTACACCTTC.

In this sample, this clonotype turned up many times. The chain is built from TRBV28 and TRBJ2-1, with TRBD2 as a possible D gene (6 bases). CDR1 MDHEN and CDR2 SYDVKM come from the germline V gene. CDR3 size: 22 residues. Trimming took off 5 bases at V and 4 bases at J, with 36 bases between the two ends. CDR3 sequence (DNA): TGTGCCAGCAGTCCCCGCCTACTGACTCTGGCCCTGCCGGGACTGATATACAATGAGCAGTTCTTC. It yields the protein CASSPRLLTLALPGLIYNEQFF.

The genes are TRBV20-1 and TRBJ2-6; D is uncertain. CDR3 length: 15 amino acids. CDR1 DFQATT and CDR2 SNEGSKA come from the germline V gene (reference sequence). Trimming removed 7 bases at V and 0 bases at J, with 13 bases between. This CDR3 reads CSVRVRLSGANVLTF. DNA for the CDR3: TGCAGTGTTAGGGTCAGACTCTCTGGGGCCAACGTCCTGACTTTC.

This clonotype was found many times. The chain employs TRBV28 and TRBJ2-5; tentatively, D is TRBD1 or TRBD2 (5 bases each). The CDR3 is made up of 14 amino acids. V was pared by 0 bases and J by 5 bases, with 10 bases between. CDR1 and CDR2 from the germline V gene are MDHEN and SYDVKM. CDR3 bases: TGTGCCAGCAGTTTATGGGGACCGGCGGAGACCCAGTACTTC. Its protein is CASSLWGPAETQYF.

As to this clonotype: This may be a read error: a much more frequent sequence differs by one nucleotide. The V and J genes are TRBV7-9 and TRBJ2-7; D unresolved. Trimming took 9 bases from V and 3 from J, leaving 18 bases between them. This CDR3 contains 14 residues. The germline gives CDR1 SEHNR, CDR2 FQNEAQ (reference sequence). This CDR3 reads CARQPAPTSYEQYF. The CDR3 bases are TGTGCCAGGCAACCTGCCCCTACCAGCTACGAGCAGTACTTC.

A note on this clonotype: It may be a read error: a sequence one base away is much more abundant. The chain couples TRBV7-9 to TRBJ2-1; the D gene is possibly TRBD2 (6 bases). The CDR3 is made up of 15 amino acids. Germline V lookup: CDR1 SEHNR, CDR2 FQNEAQ (reference sequence). V lost 6 bases, J lost 3 bases, and 15 bases lay in between. The CDR3 nucleotides read TGTGCCAGCAGTCCATCGACTAGGAGCTACAATGAGCAGTTCTTC. Amino acids: CASSPSTRSYNEQFF.

As concerns this clonotype: This may arise from a read error, as a much more abundant clone is one base away. This chain joins TRBV6-5 and TRBJ2-5, with D tentatively TRBD2 (5 bases). The CDR3 has 16 residues. From germline, CDR1 is MNHEY and CDR2 SVGAGI. The germline V and J ends were trimmed by 1 base and 3 bases, with 15 bases remaining between them. CDR3 loop: CASSYWTSRGKETQYF. The CDR3 DNA reads as TGTGCCAGCAGTTACTGGACTTCGAGAGGCAAAGAGACCCAGTACTTC.

To note about this clonotype: Without the conserved terminal phenylalanine or tryptophan, this CDR3 likely stems from a read error. This chain joins TRBV10-3 and TRBJ2-1, with a tentative D call TRBD2 (6 bases). The germline V gene encodes CDR1 ENHRY and CDR2 SYGVKD. The CDR3 sequence is 13 residues long. The V gene lost 6 bases and the J gene lost 7 bases, with 13 bases spanning the gap. The CDR3 region is CAISLGRVNEQFV. CDR3 nucleotides: TGTGCCATCAGCCTCGGGAGAGTGAATGAGCAGTTCGTC.

A remark on this clonotype: Since a much larger clone is just one base distant, this may be a read error. The gene calls are TRBV6-5 and TRBJ2-1; no definite D call. Looked up from germline, CDR1 is MNHEY and CDR2 is SVGAGI. There are 14 residues in the CDR3. V was cut by 8 bases and J by 5 bases, with 16 bases left in between. This CDR3 reads CASGLWLENNEQFF. As DNA, the CDR3 is TGTGCCAGCGGCCTGTGGCTCGAAAACAATGAGCAGTTCTTC.

Concerning this clonotype: The germline gene is not matched at one end of the junction; a read error may be the cause. The J gene is TRBJ1-2, the V gene TRBV6-2 or TRBV6-3; the D is unclear. This CDR3 comprises 15 residues. Germline V gives CDR1 MNHEY, CDR2 SVGEGT. The CDR3 DNA follows: TGTGTCAGCAGTTACTCCTGGAGACGACTCTATGGCTACACCTTC. Its translation: CVSSYSWRRLYGYTF.

This clonotype was seen at least ten times. The chain couples TRBV30 to TRBJ2-5; 11 bases fit TRBD2. Germline lookup yields CDR1 GTSNPN and CDR2 SVGIG (reference sequence). V was clipped by 0 bases and J by 3 bases; unmatched bases: 6. The CDR3 is 16 amino acids. The CDR3 bases are TGTGCCTGGAGTGTCCGGCTAGCGGGGGGAAAAGAGACCCAGTACTTC. The encoded protein is CAWSVRLAGGKETQYF.

With respect to this clonotype: No conserved phenylalanine or tryptophan ends this CDR3, so it is likely a read error. This rearrangement joins TRBV28 to TRBJ2-3; perhaps TRBD2 as D (6 bases). The germline V gene has CDR1 MDHEN and CDR2 SYDVKM. The CDR3 is 15 residues long. The CDR3 region has the DNA TGTGCCAACAGTACCCCGGGACTGAGCACAGATACGCAGTATCTT. It yields the protein CANSTPGLSTDTQYL.